Here is one T cell receptor (beta chain) with its context. Its target is unknown. The sample contains more than one DNA sequence encoding this CDR3. CD8 cells classed as naive were CD45RO-negative and positively selected for CCR7, excluding terminally differentiated effector memory CD45RA+ cells. These data come from a study of shared clonotypes between healthy human individuals. Overall study: The donors, two women and a few men, were aged 18 to 49. Findings of the study overall: Naive subsets generally exceeded memory subsets in estimated richness. Around 5% was the fraction of naive CD4 clonotypes found shared across several donors.

The CDR3 sequence is 14 residues long. Germline V gene lookup returns CDR1 PRHDT and CDR2 FYEKMQ (reference sequence). V shed 1 base and J shed 2 bases, with 9 bases lying between them. It was across several immunoSEQ plates that each subset's genomic DNA was evenly split. The table came from immunoSEQ multiplex PCR; TCRdb's copy has only in-frame clones and leaves some out. The table records millions of clones, less than 95% of them present only once. The rearrangement links TRBV13 to TRBJ2-7; D is perhaps TRBD2 (6 bases). The receptor was derived from a young man in good health. The sequenced sample was naive CD8+ T cells sorted from blood. CDR3 amino acids: CASSLEGGPYEQYF. CDR3 coding DNA: TGTGCCAGCAGCTTAGAGGGAGGACCCTACGAGCAGTACTTC.